This T cell receptor (beta chain) came from a study of T cells in Graves' hyperthyroidism and ophthalmopathy. This clonotype has ten or more counts. Germline assignment: CDR1 SGHTA and CDR2 FQGNSA. There are 14 residues in the CDR3. V was shortened by 5 bases and J by 3 bases, with 13 bases between the two germline ends. Template material for amplifying TCR beta CDR3 regions consisted of RNA transcripts. With the HTBI primer set, the TCR CDR3 went through a first round of RT-PCR. TCRdb re-analysed the multiplex PCR reads in MiXCR, keeping a single row per CDR3 protein. The sample consists of 500,000 to 650,000 distinct CDR3 sequences, roughly 45% of them appearing once.

This sequence was found in an adult woman with Graves' disease, either hyperthyroidism or ophthalmopathy (not recorded which). Input material: peripheral blood or thyroid tissue (not recorded which). The V and J genes are TRBV7-2 and TRBJ1-1, with D uncertain. CDR3 coding DNA: TGTGCCAGCAGCATTGCCCCCGGGTACACTGAAGCTTTCTTT. This translates into CASSIAPGYTEAFF. Complete variable domain (other parts from reference TRBV7-2 and TRBJ1-1): GAGVSQSPSNKVTEKGKDVELRCDPISGHTALYWYRQSLGQGLEFLIYFQGNSAPDKSGLPSDRFSAERTGGSVSTLTIQRTQQEDSAVYLCASSIAPGYTEAFFGQGTRLTVV.